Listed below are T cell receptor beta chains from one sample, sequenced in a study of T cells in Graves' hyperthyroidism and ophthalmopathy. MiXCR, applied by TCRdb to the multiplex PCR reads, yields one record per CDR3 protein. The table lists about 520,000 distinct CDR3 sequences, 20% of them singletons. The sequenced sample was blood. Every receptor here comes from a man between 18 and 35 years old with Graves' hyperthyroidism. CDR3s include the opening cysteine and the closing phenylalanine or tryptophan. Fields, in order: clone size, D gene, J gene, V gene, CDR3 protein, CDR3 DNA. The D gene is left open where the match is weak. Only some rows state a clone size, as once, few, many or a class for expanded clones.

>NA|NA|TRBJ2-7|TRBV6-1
CASSGGVARFYEQYF
TGTGCCAGCAGTGGGGGGGTTGCCCGCTTCTACGAGCAGTACTTC
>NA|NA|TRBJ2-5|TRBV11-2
CASSLGRIAQETQYF
TGTGCCAGCAGCTTAGGGCGAATAGCCCAAGAGACCCAGTACTTC
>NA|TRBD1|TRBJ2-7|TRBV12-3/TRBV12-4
CASGDRSFYEQYF
TGTGCCAGCGGGGACAGGAGCTTCTACGAGCAGTACTTC
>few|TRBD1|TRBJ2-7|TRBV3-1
CASSQGTGTAAYEQYF
TGTGCCAGCAGCCAAGGTACCGGGACAGCTGCCTACGAGCAGTACTTC
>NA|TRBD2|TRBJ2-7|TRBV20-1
CSARVYAGGLKYEQYF
TGCAGTGCTAGAGTTTACGCGGGGGGGCTTAAATACGAGCAGTACTTC
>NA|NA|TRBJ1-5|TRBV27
CASSLSGVQPQHF
TGTGCCAGCAGTTTATCGGGGGTTCAGCCCCAGCATTTT
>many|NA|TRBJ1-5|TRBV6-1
CASSEMGPSPQHF
TGTGCCAGCAGTGAAATGGGACCCTCGCCCCAGCATTTT
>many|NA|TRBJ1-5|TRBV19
CASKFAGVQPQHF
TGTGCCAGTAAATTCGCCGGGGTCCAGCCCCAGCATTTT
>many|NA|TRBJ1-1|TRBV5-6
CASSPVGTEAFF
TGTGCCAGCAGCCCTGTGGGCACTGAAGCTTTCTTT
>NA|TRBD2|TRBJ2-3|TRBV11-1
CASSPHRREGTDTQYF
TGTGCCAGCAGCCCCCATCGGCGGGAGGGCACAGATACGCAGTATTTT